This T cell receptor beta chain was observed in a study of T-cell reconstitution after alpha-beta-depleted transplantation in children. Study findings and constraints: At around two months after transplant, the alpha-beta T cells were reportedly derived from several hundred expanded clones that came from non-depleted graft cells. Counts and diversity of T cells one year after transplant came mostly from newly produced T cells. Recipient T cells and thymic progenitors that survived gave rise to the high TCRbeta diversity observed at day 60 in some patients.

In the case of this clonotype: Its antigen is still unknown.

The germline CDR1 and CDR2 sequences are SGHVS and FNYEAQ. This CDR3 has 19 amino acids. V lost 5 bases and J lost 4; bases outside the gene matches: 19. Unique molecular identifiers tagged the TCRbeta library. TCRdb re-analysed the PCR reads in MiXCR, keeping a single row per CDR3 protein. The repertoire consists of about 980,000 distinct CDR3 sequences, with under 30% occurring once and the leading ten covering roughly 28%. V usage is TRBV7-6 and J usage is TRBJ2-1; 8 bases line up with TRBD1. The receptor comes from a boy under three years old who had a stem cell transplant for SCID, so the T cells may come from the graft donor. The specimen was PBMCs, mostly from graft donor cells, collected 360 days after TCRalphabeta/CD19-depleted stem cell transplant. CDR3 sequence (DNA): TGTGCCAGCAGCCCGAGTGCCTCCGCCCCGGGGACAGGTTACAATGAGCAGTTCTTC. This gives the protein CASSPSASAPGTGYNEQFF.